This T cell receptor (beta chain) was captured by sequencing in a study of control samples from healthy donors and cancer patients. A word on this clone: The sample contains more than one DNA sequence encoding this CDR3.

Data came from immunoSEQ multiplex PCR; TCRdb stores just in-frame clones and leaves some out. In the table there are over 110,000 clones, approximately 90% of which are singletons. Material for sequencing was blood. The clonotype was recovered from a young woman in good health.

The chain's CDR3 is CAWSVYPEAFF. The DNA of the CDR3 is TGTGCCTGGAGTGTTTACCCTGAAGCTTTCTTT. This chain joins TRBV30 and TRBJ1-1; D unclear. Trimming took off 0 bases at V and 6 bases at J, with 5 bases between the two ends. The CDR3 sequence is 11 residues long. CDR1 and CDR2 from the germline V gene are GTSNPN and SVGIG (reference sequence).